Listed here are 28 T cell receptor beta chains from one sample, sequenced in a study of long-term antiretroviral therapy in people with HIV. The assay used was immunoSEQ (version v3.0), run at survey level. Measured with immunoSEQ multiplex PCR; TCRdb has only the in-frame clones, and not every one. Among under 30,000 clones, approximately 86% were seen once, and the ten largest hold roughly 3.5%. Sequencing used unsorted PBMCs, obtained 1.9 years after starting antiretroviral therapy. The receptors originated from a woman aged 25-40 years with HIV.

In nucleotides, the CDR3 is TGTGCCAGCAGCTTAAGGAGGGGGGGCACCGGGGAGCTGTTTTTT. Translated: CASSLRRGGTGELFF. The V gene is TRBV7-2, the J gene TRBJ2-2, with D tentatively TRBD2 (7 bases). CDR1 SGHTA and CDR2 FQGNSA come from the germline V gene. The V end was cut by 2 bases, the J end by 4 bases, with 11 bases between. There are 15 residues in the CDR3.

This rearrangement joins TRBV29-1 to TRBJ2-1, with D perhaps given as TRBD1 or TRBD2 (5 bases each). The CDR3 extends over 15 amino acids. Trimming cost V 5 bases and J 7 bases, with 21 bases left between them. CDR1 is SQVTM and CDR2 is ANQGSEA in the germline V gene. CDR3 sequence: CSVRPGPDFGNEQFF. The CDR3, as DNA: TGCAGCGTTCGCCCGGGGCCGGATTTTGGTAATGAGCAGTTCTTC.

The CDR3 loop is CASSEGTGGYEQYF. DNA for the CDR3: TGTGCCAGCAGTGAAGGGACAGGGGGGTACGAGCAGTACTTC. The V call is TRBV6-1, the J call TRBJ2-7, with TRBD1 matching 10 bases. The germline gives CDR1 MNHNS, CDR2 SASEGT. The V and J ends lost 1 base and 4 bases, in that order; junction bases with no gene match: 1. The CDR3 is made up of 14 amino acids.

The rearrangement links TRBV30 to TRBJ2-7, with 7 bases identical to TRBD1. Germline V gene sequence: CDR1 GTSNPN, CDR2 SVGIG (reference sequence). This CDR3 has 14 amino acids. V shed 4 bases, J shed 2 bases, and the junction held 8 bases outside the gene matches. The CDR3 here is CAWNKGAMTYEQYF. The DNA of the CDR3 is TGTGCCTGGAACAAGGGGGCTATGACCTACGAGCAGTACTTC.

The V call is TRBV30, the J call TRBJ2-1; 9 nucleotides line up with TRBD2. The germline V gene encodes CDR1 GTSNPN and CDR2 SVGIG (reference sequence). V lost 0 bases and J lost 8; bases outside the gene matches: 8. This CDR3 has 15 residues. CDR3 loop: CAWSVRRGGNDEQFF. Written as DNA, the CDR3 is TGTGCCTGGAGTGTACGGCGGGGGGGGAACGATGAGCAGTTCTTC.

On this clone itself: One end of the junction fails to match germline, which may point to a read error. The genes are TRBV20-1 and TRBJ1-2; D uncertain. The CDR3 totals 10 residues. CDR1 is DFQATT, CDR2 SNEGSKA, per germline (reference sequence). For the CDR3, the DNA is TGCAGTGCTTTAAACCTTTTCACAAGCTTC. Translated, it gives CSALNLFTSF.

The chain links TRBV5-1 to TRBJ2-3; D is undetermined. Germline V CDR1 and CDR2: SGHRS, YFSETQ. Deletions cut 2 bases from V and 2 bases from J, with 9 bases between. CDR3 length equals 14 residues. The CDR3 sequence: CASSFEKNTDTQYF. In DNA, the CDR3 is TGCGCCAGCAGCTTTGAGAAGAACACAGATACGCAGTATTTT.

The chain joins TRBV30 to TRBJ2-1, with D perhaps being TRBD1 or TRBD2 (6 bases each). The germline gives CDR1 GTSNPN, CDR2 SVGIG (reference sequence). The V and J ends lost 1 base and 7 bases respectively, with 11 bases between them. CDR3 length: 13 amino acids. CDR3 residues: CAWSDGGGNEQFF. The CDR3 DNA follows: TGTGCCTGGAGTGACGGGGGCGGGAATGAGCAGTTCTTC.

The CDR3 nucleotides read TGCGCCAGCAGCCAGGGGACAGGGGGCATCTATGGCTACACCTTC. Translating it yields CASSQGTGGIYGYTF. V gene TRBV4-1 combines with J gene TRBJ1-2; 12 nucleotides match TRBD1. Germline CDR1 and CDR2: MGHRA and YSYEKL. The CDR3 is 15 amino acids. Trimming took 3 bases from V and 4 from J; bases not matched to a gene: 3.

This clone was recorded a few times. V usage is TRBV12-5 and J usage is TRBJ1-3; no reliable D call. This CDR3 spans 16 amino acids. Between the trimmed V and J ends, which lost 9 bases and 0 bases, there was a span of 18 bases. Germline V gene sequence: CDR1 LGHNT, CDR2 FRNRAP. CDR3 bases: TGTGCTAGCACTTCGACTTTAAGAAGCTCTGGAAACACCATATATTTT. Protein product: CASTSTLRSSGNTIYF.

Only a few counts were recorded for this clone. The chain recombines TRBV10-2 with TRBJ2-7; D gene ambiguous. This CDR3 contains 13 residues. Per germline, CDR1 WSHSY and CDR2 SAAADI. Trimming left V 0 bases short and J 5 bases short, with 8 bases between. The CDR3 region has the DNA TGCGCCAGCAGTGAGTCGGGAAGACACGAGCAGTACGTC. Its translation: CASSESGRHEQYV.

J is TRBJ1-2 and V is TRBV9; the D is unclear. CDR3 length equals 14 residues. V lost 4 bases and J 0 bases, leaving 10 bases between the germline ends. Germline-derived CDR1 and CDR2 are SGDLS and YYNGEE. The CDR3 here is CASSPKGANYGYTF. In DNA, the CDR3 is TGTGCCAGCAGCCCTAAAGGAGCTAACTATGGCTACACCTTC.

The chain links TRBV25-1 to TRBJ1-5, with TRBD1 as a possible D gene (5 bases). The CDR3 is 15 amino acids. V was shortened by 1 base and J by 4 bases, with 11 bases between the two germline ends. Germline lookup yields CDR1 MGHDK and CDR2 SYGVNS. Written as DNA, the CDR3 is TGTGCCAGCAGTGAATCGGGGTGGGGGAATCAGCCCCAGCATTTT. Translated, it gives CASSESGWGNQPQHF. The full variable domain, rest sourced from reference TRBV25-1 and TRBJ1-5, is EADIYQTPRYLVIGTGKKITLECSQTMGHDKMYWYQQDPGMELHLIHYSYGVNSTEKGDLSSESTVSRIRTEHFPLTLESARPSHTSQYLCASSESGWGNQPQHFGDGTRLSIL.

The chain is built from TRBV18 and TRBJ1-2; 7 bases are a match to TRBD1. The CDR3 consists of 17 residues. V trimming: 3 bases; J trimming: 2 bases; junction bases outside the gene matches: 12. Germline CDR1 KGHSH, CDR2 LQKENI. The CDR3 DNA is TGTGCCAGCTCACCCGGGACAGATCCTCGAGGGAACTATGGCTACACCTTC. Encoded protein: CASSPGTDPRGNYGYTF.

V and J are TRBV18 and TRBJ2-3, with 10 bases fitting TRBD2. The V segment lost 4 bases and the J segment 3 bases; nucleotides outside the gene matches: 13. CDR3 length equals 18 residues. Germline lookup yields CDR1 KGHSH and CDR2 LQKENI. Here the CDR3 DNA reads TGTGCCAGCTCACTCCGAATGGTTACTAGCGGGGATACAGATACGCAGTATTTT. Residues: CASSLRMVTSGDTDTQYF.

The genes are TRBV13 and TRBJ2-3; D may be TRBD2 (7 bases). From germline, CDR1 is PRHDT and CDR2 FYEKMQ (reference sequence). V lost 4 bases and J lost 3, with 17 bases in between. This CDR3 spans 16 amino acids. DNA for the CDR3: TGTGCCAGCAGCTACGGACTGGGGAGGGGGACAGATACGCAGTATTTT. Protein: CASSYGLGRGTDTQYF.

The chain couples TRBV19 to TRBJ2-2; maybe TRBD1 (5 bases). CDR3 length: 19 residues. Germline V lookup: CDR1 LNHDA, CDR2 SQIVND (reference sequence). The V end lost 0 bases, the J end lost 2 bases, and 19 bases lay between the germline ends. CDR3 residues: CASSIDSRQGKINTGELFF. CDR3 nucleotide sequence: TGTGCCAGTAGTATAGATAGTCGGCAGGGAAAAATTAACACCGGGGAGCTGTTTTTT.

This sequence joins TRBV7-3 and TRBJ2-1; the match to TRBD1 covers 7 bases. CDR3 length equals 17 residues. With 5 bases clipped from V and 6 bases from J, the junction kept 16 bases outside the gene matches. Germline V gene data show CDR1 as SGHTA and CDR2 as FQGTGA. Here the CDR3 DNA reads TGTGCCAGCAGCCCAATCACCTCAGGGGGTAGGGTCAATGAGCAGTTCTTC. As protein: CASSPITSGGRVNEQFF.

DNA for the CDR3: TGCGCCAGCAGCTTTCAGGGACCGAACACCGGGGAGCTGTTTTTT. Its translation: CASSFQGPNTGELFF. This chain links TRBV5-1 with TRBJ2-2; either TRBD1 or TRBD2 may fit D (5 bases each). V was pared by 2 bases and J by 0 bases, with 8 bases between. The germline V gene encodes CDR1 SGHRS and CDR2 YFSETQ. The CDR3 totals 15 residues.

The V and J genes are TRBV7-7 and TRBJ2-5; 8 bases fit TRBD1. The length of the CDR3 is 17 residues. V was pared by 5 bases and J by 1 base, with 12 bases of the junction left unmatched. Germline CDR1 and CDR2: SSHAT and FNYEAQ (reference sequence). The CDR3 nucleotides are TGTGCCAGCAGCGCCTTCTACGACAGGGGCCTCCAAGAGACCCAGTACTTC. Translating it yields CASSAFYDRGLQETQYF.

This rearrangement joins TRBV30 to TRBJ2-7; the match to TRBD1 covers 9 bases. CDR1 is GTSNPN, CDR2 SVGIG, per germline (reference sequence). The V and J ends lost 0 bases and 2 bases, in that order; junction bases with no gene match: 5. The CDR3 length is 15 residues. As DNA, the CDR3 is TGTGCCTGGAGTGTGGGGACAGGGAAGGCCTACGAGCAGTACGTC. Its protein product is CAWSVGTGKAYEQYV.

J is TRBJ1-5 and V is TRBV27; 9 nucleotides line up with TRBD1. Germline assignment: CDR1 MNHEY and CDR2 SMNVEV (reference sequence). There are 17 residues in the CDR3. V gave up 5 bases and J gave up 5 bases; unmatched junction bases: 13. As DNA, the CDR3 is TGTGCCAGCAGTCCGACGGCAGGGACAGGGCCCTATCAGCCCCAGCATTTT. Translation gives CASSPTAGTGPYQPQHF.

V gene TRBV2 combines with J gene TRBJ2-2, with 7 positions matching TRBD2. This CDR3 has 16 amino acids. The germline CDR1 and CDR2 sequences are SNHLY and FYNNEI. The trim removed 2 bases at V and 5 bases at J, leaving 8 bases unmatched. The CDR3 loop is CASSELAGKLTGELFF. The DNA of the CDR3 is TGTGCCAGCAGTGAATTAGCGGGCAAGTTAACCGGGGAGCTGTTTTTT.

The gene calls are TRBV27 and TRBJ1-6; D remains ambiguous. Trimming removed 6 bases at V and 3 bases at J, with 12 bases between. Per the germline V gene, CDR1 is MNHEY and CDR2 is SMNVEV (reference sequence). The CDR3 is made up of 15 amino acids. This CDR3 is CASRLDLNYNSPLHF. In DNA form, the CDR3 reads TGTGCCAGCAGACTTGACCTAAACTATAATTCACCCCTCCACTTT.

This sequence joins TRBV7-5 and TRBJ2-6. TRBV7-5 is listed as a pseudogene. There are 17 residues in the CDR3. CDR3 sequence reads: CARNEASRQSRANVLTF. The CDR3 DNA follows: TGTGCCAGAAACGAGGCAAGTAGACAAAGTCGGGCCAACGTCCTGACTTTC.

This clone came up a few times. This chain joins TRBV4-2 and TRBJ1-2; TRBD1 agrees at 7 bases. The CDR3 runs 13 residues. J was trimmed by 8 bases and V by 5 bases; bases with no gene match: 8. In germline, CDR1 is LGHNA, CDR2 YNFKEQ. The CDR3 loop is CASSYTGAGGYTF. CDR3 sequence (DNA): TGTGCCAGCAGCTACACAGGGGCGGGAGGCTACACCTTC.

The chain uses TRBV6-1 and TRBJ2-7; the D is unclear. In germline, CDR1 is MNHNS, CDR2 SASEGT. V shed 7 bases and J shed 3 bases, with 13 bases lying between them. The CDR3 spans 13 residues. CDR3 amino acids: CASTASALYEQYF. CDR3 sequence (DNA): TGTGCCAGCACCGCCAGCGCACTCTACGAGCAGTACTTC.

The chain joins TRBV11-3 to TRBJ2-7; 9 nucleotides match TRBD2. Per germline, CDR1 SGHNT and CDR2 YENEEA. The trim removed 0 bases at V and 3 bases at J, leaving 6 bases unmatched. The CDR3 runs 16 residues. The CDR3 region has the DNA TGTGCCAGCAGCTTAGAAGCGGGGGGAGGCGACTACGAGCAGTACTTC. Protein product: CASSLEAGGGDYEQYF.